This TCR beta chain was observed in a study of memory CD4+ T cells and cytomegalovirus serostatus. Across the whole study: Healthy Belgian adult donors included nine or ten CMV-positive and some 25 CMV-negative people.

Study results and limitations: 67 of 164 known CMV-associated TCRbeta sequences appeared in CD4+ memory.

Single viable CD3+CD4+CD8-CD45RO+ cells were sorted as the memory CD4+ T cells. Positive selection with CD4 microbeads enriched total CD4+ T cells. In regard to this clone: Its antigen is not identified.

Methods used by the authors: After removing out-of-frame reads, approximately 2.2 million distinct TCRbeta sequences remained. Sequencing used immunoSEQ multiplex PCR; TCRdb keeps in-frame clones, though not all of them. D and trimming come from the DNA, and the V and J calls and clone size come from that table. The table lists 70,000 to 95,000 clones, around 80% of them singletons. The CDR3 covers 16 residues. Germline lookup yields CDR1 LNHDA and CDR2 SQIVND (reference sequence). Trimming stripped 6 bases from V and 5 bases from J, with 20 bases between. Sample: memory CD4+ T cells from blood. The receptor's source is an adult in good health and CMV-seronegative. The chain links TRBV19 to TRBJ1-5, with D possibly TRBD1 on 5 matching bases. The CDR3 loop is CASSLRQIQAYQPQHF. In DNA form, the CDR3 reads TGTGCCAGTAGCCTACGACAGATCCAAGCCTATCAGCCCCAGCATTTT.